These 25 T cell receptor beta chains were all obtained from the same sample, sequenced in a study of human T cells and chemical hapten exposure. Sample time point: patch test 1, 2 weeks after DPC sensitization. The treatment here: therapeutic diphenylcyclopropenone sensitization with weekly scalp DPC. TCRdb itself ran the RACE reads through MiXCR, one entry per CDR3 protein. Altogether roughly 120,000 distinct CDR3 sequences are present, roughly an eighth being singletons, with the ten largest covering 0.92%. The sequences come from whole blood, collected in connection with sensitization to the hapten diphenylcyclopropenone (DPC). These receptors were collected from a man aged 18 to 30 with alopecia areata. Some clones in this sample may be carry-over from other donors' samples.

In its sample, this clonotype was seen many times. This chain uses TRBV29-1 with TRBJ1-4; D uncertain. Germline CDR1 and CDR2: SQVTM and ANQGSEA. The CDR3 has 12 residues. Deletions cut 6 bases from V and 4 bases from J, with 9 bases between. CDR3 DNA: TGCAGCGTACGGCTGATTAATGAAAAACTGTTTTTT. Translating it yields CSVRLINEKLFF.

This clonotype was counted at least ten times. CDR3 sequence: CASTGSSYEQYV. The CDR3 coding sequence is TGTGCCAGCACGGGGAGCTCCTACGAGCAGTACGTC. The chain joins TRBV7-2 to TRBJ2-7; possible D gene TRBD2, 5 bases. The CDR3 has 12 amino acids. Trimming removed 7 bases at V and 0 bases at J, with 7 bases between. CDR1 and CDR2 from the germline V gene are SGHTA and FQGNSA.

This chain joins TRBV6-5 and TRBJ2-2; D is possibly TRBD2 (5 bases). The CDR3 length is 14 residues. Germline CDR1 MNHEY, CDR2 SVGAGI. V lost 7 bases, J lost 1 base, and 10 bases lay in between. CDR3 DNA sequence: TGTGCCAGCACCCCTCGGGGGAACACCGGGGAGCTGTTTTTT. It yields the protein CASTPRGNTGELFF.

The V and J genes are TRBV5-5 and TRBJ2-2; 8 nucleotides match TRBD1. The germline V gene has CDR1 SGHKS and CDR2 YYEKEE (reference sequence). The CDR3 is 15 amino acids. J gave up 4 bases and V 0 bases, and 2 bases lay outside the gene matches. The CDR3: CASSLADRGTGELFF. The CDR3 DNA follows: TGTGCCAGCAGCTTGGCCGACAGGGGCACCGGGGAGCTGTTTTTT.

This clonotype was detected a few times. The J gene is TRBJ2-3, the V gene TRBV12-3 or TRBV12-4; 7 positions agree with TRBD2. This CDR3 region has 17 residues. The junction had 10 bases not matched to a gene; V was cut back by 3 bases and J by 1 base. This chain's CDR3 is CASSFYLPGRGTDTQYF. CDR3 sequence (DNA): TGTGCCAGCAGTTTTTACCTGCCGGGGAGGGGCACAGATACGCAGTATTTT.

V gene TRBV29-1 combines with J gene TRBJ1-1; D is unclear. V was trimmed by 0 bases and J by 3 bases, leaving 23 bases between them. This CDR3 spans 18 amino acids. Germline V gives CDR1 SQVTM, CDR2 ANQGSEA. This CDR3 reads CSVEDPPGAVSGDTEAFF. For the CDR3, the DNA is TGCAGCGTTGAAGACCCCCCCGGTGCGGTGTCAGGAGACACTGAAGCTTTCTTT.

Only a few counts were recorded for this clonotype. V and J are TRBV5-1 and TRBJ1-1; TRBD1 matches 8 bases. The CDR3 loop spans 13 amino acids. The trim removed 4 bases at V and 6 bases at J, leaving 5 bases unmatched. Germline V gene sequence: CDR1 SGHRS, CDR2 YFSETQ. CDR3 sequence reads: CASSPGQGSEAFF. The DNA of the CDR3 is TGCGCCAGCAGCCCAGGACAGGGCTCTGAAGCTTTCTTT.

The gene calls are TRBV11-2 and TRBJ1-1, with TRBD1 as a possible D gene (6 bases). V was clipped by 1 base and J by 11 bases, with 20 bases between them. The CDR3 is 15 amino acids. Germline V gives CDR1 SGHAT, CDR2 FQNNGV. The CDR3 protein is CASSLALLGGGLAFF. The CDR3 bases are TGTGCCAGCAGCTTAGCCCTCCTTGGAGGGGGTCTTGCTTTCTTT.

The chain employs TRBV5-5 and TRBJ2-1; D remains ambiguous. V dropped 0 bases and J dropped 4 bases, with 5 bases sitting between them. The CDR3 sequence is 13 residues long. Germline-derived CDR1 and CDR2 are SGHKS and YYEKEE (reference sequence). CDR3 sequence reads: CASSLVPYNEQFF. The CDR3 DNA sequence: TGTGCCAGCAGCTTGGTCCCGTACAATGAGCAGTTCTTC.

The chain uses TRBV20-1 and TRBJ2-1; TRBD2 might be the D (6 bases). There are 16 residues in the CDR3. Germline V CDR1 and CDR2: DFQATT, SNEGSKA (reference sequence). Between the trimmed V and J ends, which lost 6 bases and 0 bases, there was a span of 18 bases. Here the CDR3 DNA reads TGCAGTGCCACGTTGGGGAGGACGATCTCCTACAATGAGCAGTTCTTC. It yields the protein CSATLGRTISYNEQFF.

This clonotype has more than one count but fewer than ten. CDR3 loop: CASSYGSLNTEAFF. The CDR3 DNA reads as TGTGCCAGCAGTTACGGGTCGTTGAACACTGAAGCTTTCTTT. The rearrangement uses TRBV6-5 and TRBJ1-1; unclear D gene. From germline, CDR1 is MNHEY and CDR2 SVGAGI. Trimming left V 2 bases short and J 0 bases short, with 7 bases between. The CDR3 runs 14 residues.

CDR3 region: CSASGPPNQPQHF. The CDR3 region has the DNA TGCAGTGCTAGTGGACCTCCGAACCAGCCCCAGCATTTT. V and J are TRBV20-1 and TRBJ1-5; D ambiguous. This CDR3 is built from 13 residues. CDR1 DFQATT and CDR2 SNEGSKA come from the germline V gene (reference sequence). Trimming took off 3 bases at V and 7 bases at J, with 13 bases between the two ends.

V usage is TRBV4-3 and J usage is TRBJ2-7; 9 bases agree with TRBD2. The CDR3 is 16 amino acids. The germline V gene encodes CDR1 LGHNA and CDR2 YSLEER. J was trimmed by 0 bases and V by 6 bases; bases with no gene match: 9. This CDR3 is CASSPIAGANSYEQYF. DNA of the CDR3: TGCGCCAGCAGTCCTATAGCGGGGGCCAACTCCTACGAGCAGTACTTC.

This clonotype was observed a few times. This chain uses TRBV5-1 with TRBJ2-5; 10 positions agree with TRBD1. Germline lookup yields CDR1 SGHRS and CDR2 YFSETQ. The V and J ends lost 4 bases and 2 bases, in that order; junction bases with no gene match: 8. This CDR3 spans 16 amino acids. The CDR3 DNA reads as TGCGCCAGCAGCGGCCCCGGGACAGGGGTTCAAGAGACCCAGTACTTC. It encodes CASSGPGTGVQETQYF.

This sequence joins TRBV6-6 and TRBJ1-2; maybe TRBD1 (5 bases). Looked up from germline, CDR1 is MNHNY and CDR2 is SVGAGI (reference sequence). Trimming stripped 1 base from V and 3 bases from J, with 15 bases between. This CDR3 contains 16 residues. The CDR3 loop is CASSYFEKGSDYGYTF. CDR3 nucleotides: TGTGCCAGCAGTTACTTCGAGAAGGGGAGCGACTATGGCTACACCTTC.

This clonotype has a count of ten or more. This chain connects TRBV6-2 or TRBV6-3 to TRBJ2-4; D remains unclear. Germline CDR1 and CDR2: MNHEY and SVGEGT. The CDR3 totals 15 residues. V was clipped by 6 bases and J by 0 bases, with 12 bases between them. The CDR3 loop is CASSPDGLAKNIQYF. CDR3 coding DNA: TGTGCCAGCAGCCCCGACGGGCTAGCCAAAAACATTCAGTACTTC.

This clonotype showed up many times. The V and J genes are TRBV7-8 and TRBJ2-5; 10 bases agree with TRBD1. The CDR3 sequence is 14 residues long. Germline loops: CDR1 SGHVS, CDR2 FQNEAQ. The ends lost 5 bases at V and 4 bases at J; junction bases unmatched: 4. CDR3 sequence reads: CASSRDRGRETQYF. CDR3 nucleotides: TGTGCCAGCAGCCGGGACAGGGGACGAGAGACCCAGTACTTC. The full variable domain, its missing parts supplied by reference TRBV7-8 and TRBJ2-5, is GAGVSQSPRYKVAKRGQDVALRCDPISGHVSLFWYQQALGQGPEFLTYFQNEAQLDKSGLPSDRFFAERPEGSVSTLKIQRTQQEDSAVYLCASSRDRGRETQYFGPGTRLLVL.

This clonotype was observed a handful of times. A much larger clone differs by one base, so this may be a read error. The chain is built from TRBV2 and TRBJ2-5; the D is unclear. There are 10 residues in the CDR3. Between the trimmed V and J ends, which lost 4 bases and 4 bases, there was a span of 1 base. The germline CDR1 and CDR2 sequences are SNHLY and FYNNEI. The CDR3 bases are TGTGCCAGCAGTGTAGAGACCCAGTACTTC. Its translation: CASSVETQYF.

The chain links TRBV27 to TRBJ1-5, with D possibly being TRBD1 (5 bases). Trimming removed 6 bases at V and 2 bases at J, with 11 bases between. CDR3 length: 14 amino acids. Germline V lookup: CDR1 MNHEY, CDR2 SMNVEV (reference sequence). The CDR3 DNA reads TGTGCCAGCAGACCAGGGTCTGGCAATCAGCCCCAGCATTTT. It yields the protein CASRPGSGNQPQHF.

Many counts were recorded for this clonotype. V and J are TRBV9 and TRBJ1-1; a possible D gene is TRBD1 (6 bases). This CDR3 has 13 residues. Germline V gene lookup returns CDR1 SGDLS and CDR2 YYNGEE. V lost 3 bases and J 0 bases, leaving 6 bases between the germline ends. For the CDR3, the DNA is TGTGCCAGCAGCGGGACAGTGAACACTGAAGCTTTCTTT. This codes for CASSGTVNTEAFF.

There are many counts of this clonotype. The V and J genes are TRBV5-1 and TRBJ2-1; D perhaps matches TRBD2 (5 bases). The CDR3 is made up of 13 amino acids. Trimming left V 0 bases short and J 5 bases short, with 6 bases between. Germline V gene data show CDR1 as SGHRS and CDR2 as YFSETQ. As DNA, the CDR3 is TGCGCCAGCAGCTTGGTCGGGGACAATGAGCAGTTCTTC. As protein: CASSLVGDNEQFF.

V usage is TRBV2 and J usage is TRBJ2-5; D unclear. The germline gives CDR1 SNHLY, CDR2 FYNNEI. V dropped 8 bases and J dropped 4 bases, with 11 bases sitting between them. The CDR3 length is 12 residues. The CDR3 loop reads CASLGLGETQYF. As DNA, the CDR3 is TGTGCCAGCCTTGGTCTGGGAGAGACCCAGTACTTC.

V gene TRBV3-1 combines with J gene TRBJ1-5; 9 positions match TRBD1. CDR1 and CDR2 from the germline V gene are LGHDT and YNNKEL (reference sequence). This CDR3 has 15 residues. Trimming took 5 bases from V and 4 from J; bases not matched to a gene: 6. The CDR3 nucleotides read TGTGCCAGCAGCGAGTCCGGGACAGGGAATCAGCCCCAGCATTTT. Amino acids: CASSESGTGNQPQHF.

The rearrangement links TRBV6-4 to TRBJ2-1; 8 bases fit TRBD2. With V trimmed by 6 bases and J by 0 bases, 4 bases remained unmatched. This CDR3 has 15 amino acids. Germline CDR1 and CDR2: MRHNA and SNTAGT. The CDR3 is CASSNSGVSYNEQFF. CDR3 nucleotide sequence: TGTGCCAGCAGCAATAGCGGGGTCTCCTACAATGAGCAGTTCTTC.

This chain uses TRBV21-1 with TRBJ1-3; the DNA was not used to check the table's D call, TRBD1. TRBV21-1 corresponds to a pseudogene. This CDR3 is built from 14 residues. CDR3 amino acids: CASSTGVPGNTIYF. In DNA form, the CDR3 reads TGTGCCAGCAGTACAGGTGTTCCTGGAAACACCATATATTTT.